This T cell receptor beta chain is drawn from a study of CD8+ T cells in alopecia areata (dated by TCRdb to the late 2010s). With respect to the entire study: Treated patients were enrolled in an open-label pilot trial of oral tofacitinib at 5 to 10 mg twice daily for moderate-to-severe alopecia areata. Tofacitinib was administered for 6 to 18 months, and 6 months of follow-up off drug were then conducted to assess delayed response and recurrence. The study used high-throughput TCRbeta sequencing to examine T cell clonal expansion in alopecia areata, in both the C3H/HeJ mouse model and human patients. Human TCRbeta sequencing covered scalp tissue and sorted CD4+ and CD8+ peripheral blood T cells from patchy and totalis/universalis alopecia areata patients and healthy controls. Tofacitinib-treated patients had biopsies at baseline and at 4 and 24 weeks of treatment, with a later scalp biopsy in several patients. Scalp clonality was compared across normal scalp (n=4), patchy alopecia areata scalp (n=8), and alopecia totalis/universalis scalp (n=8). RNA was extracted with the PAXgene miRNA kit for fixed scalp, the miRNeasy kit for PBMCs, and the RNeasy kit for mouse skin. TCRbeta CDR3 regions were amplified by immunoSEQ multiplex PCR using 35 Vbeta forward and 13 Jbeta reverse primers.

The library was prepared using the immunoSEQ multiplex PCR assay. For TCR sequencing, RNA was extracted from every sample and reverse transcribed into cDNA to serve as template. First-strand cDNA was synthesized with SuperScript III using a 2:1 mix of oligo-dT and random hexamers. A synthetic immune receptor repertoire was used to measure amplification bias, and any remaining bias was corrected computationally. Processing in the source paper ran as follows. Raw reads were preprocessed to remove errors, and CDR3 was defined by IMGT conventions from the conserved cysteine to phenylalanine. Clonality was computed by normalizing Shannon entropy by log2 of the number of productive unique TCRs and subtracting the result from 1. Whether each scalp clone was CD4 or CD8 was inferred by checking scalp TCRbeta sequences against the CD4 and CD8 repertoires from sorted blood. In its TCRdb copy, this immuneACCESS table keeps in-frame sequences only and misses some clones. Where compared with another copy, unresolved V genes explain less than half of these, and the others have no known cause. V, J and clone size reflect that table, while D and trimming were determined from the DNA. A total of some 7,000 clones appear in this sample, about 67% of them only once. 20% to 25% of the sample is taken by the ten largest.

Points the paper makes about the study in general: Shared TCR sequences between patients were less evident than in mice, which may be partly attributable to HLA diversity in the patient population. Higher clonality and more expanded CD8+ clones were observed in lesional scalp than in normal scalp, particularly in alopecia totalis/universalis, a finding suggestive of antigenic drive. Resident alphabeta T cells in normal human skin are also sequenced, complicating scalp TCR repertoire analysis, unlike mouse skin dominated by gammadelta T cells.

The CDR3, from cysteine to phenylalanine, totals 14 residues. The DNA shown is the 42-base CDR3, in frame from base 1. V is clipped by 4 bases and J by 0 bases, and the sequence between their germline boundaries is 7 bases long. As encoded in the germline V gene (reference sequence), CDR1 is GTSNPN while CDR2 is SVGIG. The time point label, read with the paper, signifies: baseline before oral tofacitinib. Lesional scalp punch biopsies and peripheral blood were collected from alopecia areata patients. Human scalp biopsies were immediately fixed in PAXgene tissue containers. On this clone: Its antigen remains unidentified. No quality values exist for individual bases; no much larger clone is one base distant.

The source was skin, collected at week 0. The V gene is TRBV30 and the J gene is TRBJ2-6; the D gene cannot be named for sure. The origin of this receptor is a human donor with alopecia areata. The DNA sequence is TGTGCCTGGATCAGCCTCTCTGGGGCCAACGTCCTGACTTTC. It translates as CAWISLSGANVLTF.